These 10 T cell receptor beta chains were sequenced from one sample in a study of shared clonotypes between healthy human individuals. The repertoire was sequenced with immunoSEQ multiplex PCR; TCRdb's copy has only in-frame clones and lacks some. The data show 500,000 to 700,000 clones, 95% seen once. The naive CD8 subset, CD45RO-negative cells positively selected for CCR7, excluded terminally differentiated effector memory CD45RA+ cells. Sequenced sample: naive CD8+ T cells sorted from blood. The source of these receptors is a woman in her 30s in good health.

In this sample, this clone turned up a few times. The genes are TRBV6-5 and TRBJ1-1; D unclear. This CDR3 has 13 amino acids. Trimming shortened V by 7 bases and J by 1 base, and 10 bases separated the two germline ends. CDR1 is MNHEY and CDR2 is SVGAGI in the germline V gene. The CDR3 sequence is CASTTDSNTEAFF. The CDR3, as DNA: TGTGCCAGCACCACTGACTCGAACACTGAAGCTTTCTTT.

The chain is built from TRBV11-2 and TRBJ2-1; possibly TRBD1 for D (5 bases). This CDR3 has 12 amino acids. Trimming cost V 3 bases and J 6 bases, with 6 bases left between them. Germline V lookup: CDR1 SGHAT, CDR2 FQNNGV. CDR3 in amino acids: CASSFGANEQFF. The CDR3 DNA reads as TGTGCCAGCAGCTTTGGGGCCAATGAGCAGTTCTTC.

On this clone: The same CDR3 can be traced to other DNA sequences in this sample. V gene TRBV27 combines with J gene TRBJ2-7; D gene ambiguous. The CDR3 length is 13 residues. The V gene's germline CDR1 is MNHEY and CDR2 SMNVEV (reference sequence). The V and J ends lost 3 bases and 1 base respectively, with 7 bases between them. The CDR3 sequence: CASSFGASYEQYF. The CDR3 region has the DNA TGTGCCAGCAGTTTCGGAGCTTCCTACGAGCAGTACTTC.

This chain joins TRBV15 and TRBJ2-2, with a weak D call TRBD1 (6 bases). The CDR3 extends over 13 amino acids. V dropped 8 bases and J dropped 1 base, with 8 bases sitting between them. In germline, CDR1 is LNHNV, CDR2 YYDKDF (reference sequence). The CDR3, as DNA: TGTGCCACCCAGGGACAGAACACCGGGGAGCTGTTTTTT. Protein sequence: CATQGQNTGELFF.

J is TRBJ2-7 and V is TRBV4-2; 15 positions agree with TRBD2. J gave up 4 bases and V 5 bases, and 3 bases lay outside the gene matches. The V gene's germline CDR1 is LGHNA and CDR2 YNFKEQ. This CDR3 has 15 residues. CDR3 amino acids: CASSEGTSGGYEQYF. CDR3 in DNA: TGTGCCAGCAGCGAAGGGACTAGCGGGGGGTACGAGCAGTACTTC.

J is TRBJ1-5 and V is TRBV6-5; the D gene is possibly TRBD1 (6 bases). This CDR3 has 15 amino acids. Trimming took 7 bases from V and 4 from J, leaving 17 bases between them. CDR1 and CDR2 from the germline V gene are MNHEY and SVGAGI. CDR3 sequence: CASMIGRGQNQPQHF. CDR3 DNA: TGTGCCAGCATGATCGGCCGGGGGCAAAATCAGCCCCAGCATTTT.

The rearrangement links TRBV5-4 to TRBJ2-7; 9 nucleotides line up with TRBD1. The CDR3 is 13 residues long. V gave up 10 bases and J gave up 3 bases; unmatched junction bases: 8. The germline CDR1 and CDR2 sequences are SGHNT and YYREEE (reference sequence). The DNA for the CDR3 is TGTGCCTGGACCGGGACAGGGTACTACGAGCAGTACTTC. This sequence encodes CAWTGTGYYEQYF.

This clone has only a few counts. V usage is TRBV30 and J usage is TRBJ1-5, with TRBD1 as a possible D gene (5 bases). The CDR3 is made up of 13 amino acids. Germline assignment: CDR1 GTSNPN and CDR2 SVGIG (reference sequence). Trimming shortened V by 0 bases and J by 9 bases, and 12 bases separated the two germline ends. Here the CDR3 reads CAWSVLGRGPQHF. CDR3 in DNA: TGTGCCTGGAGTGTACTGGGGCGGGGGCCCCAGCATTTT.

The rearrangement links TRBV27 to TRBJ1-5; 9 bases fit TRBD1. The CDR3 sequence is 15 residues long. Germline lookup yields CDR1 MNHEY and CDR2 SMNVEV (reference sequence). Trimming cost V 5 bases and J 4 bases; bases outside gene matches: 6. Written as DNA, the CDR3 is TGTGCCAGCAGTACTGGGACAGGGCCTAATCAGCCCCAGCATTTT. The encoded protein is CASSTGTGPNQPQHF.

The V and J genes are TRBV28 and TRBJ2-7; the match to TRBD2 covers 9 bases. The junction had 7 bases not matched to a gene; V was cut back by 4 bases and J by 3 bases. Germline lookup yields CDR1 MDHEN and CDR2 SYDVKM. The CDR3 consists of 15 residues. The CDR3 DNA follows: TGTGCCAGCAGTTACCCGACTAGCGGATACTACGAGCAGTACTTC. This encodes CASSYPTSGYYEQYF.